This T cell receptor (beta chain) was documented in a study of cytomegalovirus exposure and HLA in healthy donors. Amplification used 60 Vbeta primers and 13 Jbeta primers. Libraries were prepared by immunoSEQ multiplex PCR; TCRdb keeps only in-frame clonotypes and omits some of them. The sample has about 130,000 clones, 17% seen once. The CDR3 extends over 16 amino acids. Germline CDR1 reads SGHTA; CDR2 reads FQGNSA. Losses at the gene ends were 2 bases for V and 0 bases for J; bases not matched to a gene: 2. The TCR comes from a female donor in good health and CMV-seropositive. Sequenced input: PBMCs. The chain combines TRBV7-2 with TRBJ2-1, with TRBD2 matching over 9 bases. The CDR3 loop reads CASSLPRGGSYNEQFF. CDR3 sequence (DNA): TGTGCCAGCAGCTTACCGCGGGGGGGCTCCTACAATGAGCAGTTCTTC.